Listed below are T cell receptor beta chains from one sample, sequenced in a study of blood T cell repertoires in COVID-19. Clones were read by immunoSEQ multiplex PCR, and TCRdb kept only the in-frame ones, dropping some. Among some 320,000 clones listed, about 88% were seen once. Sample: PBMCs or T cells enriched from blood (not recorded which). Every receptor here comes from a man in his sixties who had recovered from COVID-19. Each CDR3 is given with its conserved first and last residue. Each record gives: CDR3 DNA, CDR3 protein, J gene, V gene, clone size, D gene. The D gene is left open where the match is weak. Not all rows give a size; the values are once, few, many and, for expanded clones, a class.

TGTGCCAGCAGCGGTGCTCTACCGCTCGGCTATGGCTACACCTTC CASSGALPLGYGYTF TRBJ1-2 TRBV5-5 once -
TGTGCCAGCAGCCCGTGGACTAGCGGGAGCTCCTACGAGCAGTACTTC CASSPWTSGSSYEQYF TRBJ2-7 TRBV3-1/TRBV3-2 - TRBD2
TGTGCCAGCTCACCAATACGGGGAAATGGCTACACCTTC CASSPIRGNGYTF TRBJ1-2 TRBV18 - -
TGTGCCAGCAGCCAAGGCGGACAGGAGGGGGAAAAACTGTTTTTT CASSQGGQEGEKLFF TRBJ1-4 TRBV4-2 - TRBD1
TGTGCCAGCAGCCCCTCTCCACTTAGAAATTTCTACGAGCAGTACTTC CASSPSPLRNFYEQYF TRBJ2-7 TRBV5-4 - -
TGTGCCAGCATCCCAGGGTCCACTGAAGCTTTCTTT CASIPGSTEAFF TRBJ1-1 TRBV21-1 once -
TGTGCCAGCAGCCACCCTAGCGGGGGGCCCAACAATGAGCAGTTCTTC CASSHPSGGPNNEQFF TRBJ2-1 TRBV3-1/TRBV3-2 - TRBD2
TGTGCCAGCAGCCAAAATCTAGCCGGGGAGCTGTTTTTT CASSQNLAGELFF TRBJ2-2 TRBV3-1/TRBV3-2 - -
TGTGCCAGCAGTGATTACAGGGGCCCTTTATACAATCAGCCCCAGCATTTT CASSDYRGPLYNQPQHF TRBJ1-5 TRBV25-1 - TRBD1
TGTGCCAGCAGCGTGGTGGGCGACGGTGGCTACACCTTC CASSVVGDGGYTF TRBJ1-2 TRBV9 once -
TGTGCCAGAGGGACAGACTACAATGAGCAGTTCTTC CARGTDYNEQFF TRBJ2-1 TRBV7-9 - TRBD1
TGTGCCAGCAGTCTACGGGACACCTACAATGAGCAGTTCTTC CASSLRDTYNEQFF TRBJ2-1 TRBV27 - -
TGTGCCAGCTCACCTAGGGACAACAATAATTCACCCCTCCACTTT CASSPRDNNNSPLHF TRBJ1-6 TRBV18 - -
TGTGCCGGGGGCCTAGCTAACTATGGCTACACCTTC CAGGLANYGYTF TRBJ1-2 TRBV30 - -
TGTGCCAGCAGTAAGACAGTTAATCAGCCCCAGCATTTT CASSKTVNQPQHF TRBJ1-5 TRBV6-5 - -
TGTGCCAGCAGCCCACAGCCTGCTAGCGGGAGGGTCACAGATACGCAGTATTTT CASSPQPASGRVTDTQYF TRBJ2-3 TRBV4-2 - TRBD2
TGTGCCAGCAGCCCGAGCCTCGCTAGCGGCAAGACCCAGTACTTC CASSPSLASGKTQYF TRBJ2-5 TRBV7-3 - TRBD2
TGTGCCAGCAGGGCAGGGGCCCGAGTGGATCAGCCCCAGCATTTT CASRAGARVDQPQHF TRBJ1-5 TRBV2 - -
TGTGCCAGCAAAGAAAATAAACAGGGTTCCCAAGAGACCCAGTACTTC CASKENKQGSQETQYF TRBJ2-5 TRBV7-9 - -
TGTGCCAGCAGTCCAGGGGACAGGGGAGGTAGGGATACGCAGTATTTT CASSPGDRGGRDTQYF TRBJ2-3 TRBV27 - TRBD1
TGTGCCAGCAGCCCTCGACAGGGGACACCCCTCCACTTT CASSPRQGTPLHF TRBJ1-6 TRBV7-3 - TRBD1
TGCGCCAGCAGCTTGGTCCCAGGGACCTACGAGCAGTACTTC CASSLVPGTYEQYF TRBJ2-7 TRBV5-1 - -
TGCGCCAGCAGCTGGGCAACAGGGAAGATCACCTACGAGCAGTACTTC CASSWATGKITYEQYF TRBJ2-7 TRBV5-1 few -
TGTGCCTGGAGGGGCTCAGCAGGGTCTGGTGGACTGTTTTTT CAWRGSAGSGGLFF TRBJ1-4 TRBV30 - -
TGTGCCACCAGCAACCAGCAGGGGCAGCCCCAGCATTTT CATSNQQGQPQHF TRBJ1-5 TRBV24-1 - -
TGTGCTAGTGGTTTGGTACAGGGGGAGACTGAAGCTTTCTTT CASGLVQGETEAFF TRBJ1-1 TRBV12-5 - TRBD1
TGTGCTAGTCGCGGTGCGTTCGGACATTTAAATTCCTCGACCCTACTGGGGGCCAACGTCCTGACTTTC CASRGAFGHLNSSTLLGANVLTF TRBJ2-6 TRBV12-5 - -
TGTGCCGGAAGACAGGGGCTGGGCACTGAAGCTTTCTTT CAGRQGLGTEAFF TRBJ1-1 TRBV2 - TRBD1
TGTGCCAGCAGCCCCAGGGGCCTTGAACTAAGGGGCTACACCTTC CASSPRGLELRGYTF TRBJ1-2 TRBV5-4 - -
TGTGCCAGCAGCTCCCCGGCGGGAGGGATCTACAATGAGCAGTTCTTC CASSSPAGGIYNEQFF TRBJ2-1 TRBV5-4 - TRBD2
TGTGCCACAAAAGCGGGGATAGATACGCAGTATTTT CATKAGIDTQYF TRBJ2-3 TRBV10-3 - TRBD2
TGTGCCAGCAGCAAGACAGGGGGACCCAATCAGCCCCAGCATTTT CASSKTGGPNQPQHF TRBJ1-5 TRBV7-9 - TRBD1
TGTGCCAGCAGCGAGGAGGGGGCGAGTTCACCCCTCCACTTT CASSEEGASSPLHF TRBJ1-6 TRBV9 - TRBD1
TGTGCCAGCAGCTTACACGGACAGGGGGGGACCGGGGAGCTGTTTTTT CASSLHGQGGTGELFF TRBJ2-2 TRBV5-8 - TRBD1
TGTGCCTCAGGAGGGGACAGGGTAGTAGATACGCAGTATTTT CASGGDRVVDTQYF TRBJ2-3 TRBV5-5 - TRBD1
TGTGCCAGCAGCTTATTCGGGGAGGAAAGAGCTTTCTTT CASSLFGEERAFF TRBJ1-1 TRBV7-2 - -
TGCGCCAGCAGCTTCGTATCCTCGGACACTGAAGCTTTCTTT CASSFVSSDTEAFF TRBJ1-1 TRBV5-1 - -
TGTGCCAGCAGCCAAGACAGCGTTTACGCCGAAAAACACTACGAGCAGTACTTC CASSQDSVYAEKHYEQYF TRBJ2-7 TRBV3-1/TRBV3-2 - -
TGCGCCAGCAGTATGAGGGGGCCCGGTATGGCACCCCTCCACTTT CASSMRGPGMAPLHF TRBJ1-6 TRBV10-1 - TRBD1
TGCAGCGTTGAGGGCCCCAGGGCCTATGGCTACACCTTC CSVEGPRAYGYTF TRBJ1-2 TRBV29-1 - -
TGTGCCAGTAGGAAGGGACAGGGGGATGGCTACACCTTC CASRKGQGDGYTF TRBJ1-2 TRBV19 - TRBD1
TGTGCCAGCAGCGAGGAAATCTCCTACGAGCAGTACTTC CASSEEISYEQYF TRBJ2-7 TRBV7-9 - -
TGCGCCAGCAGCTTGGCCGGGGGGCGGGAGACCCAGTACTTC CASSLAGGRETQYF TRBJ2-5 TRBV5-1 - -
TGTGCCAGTAGGCCGACGGGGATAACAGGGGATGAGCAGTTCTTC CASRPTGITGDEQFF TRBJ2-1 TRBV19 - TRBD1
TGCGCCAGCAGCCAAGGGTTACTCGCTGGAAACACCATATATTTT CASSQGLLAGNTIYF TRBJ1-3 TRBV4-1 once -
TGTGCCAGCAGCTTGGAGCTTTCCCCCTACGAGCAGTACTTC CASSLELSPYEQYF TRBJ2-7 TRBV5-4 once -
TGTGCCAGCAGTGAAGCTCCAGGATTCTTCTTATACTTC CASSEAPGFFLYF TRBJ2-7 TRBV6-1 - -
TGCGCCAGCAGCTTGGAGGTGACTAGCAACGAGCAGTACTTC CASSLEVTSNEQYF TRBJ2-7 TRBV5-1 - TRBD2
TGTGCCAGTTTTAAAGAGACCCAGTACTTC CASFKETQYF TRBJ2-5 TRBV2 - -
TGTGCCAGCAGCCCGCCTGGGCCTCCCCCCCACGAGCAGTACTTC CASSPPGPPPHEQYF TRBJ2-7 TRBV7-9 - -
TGTGCCATCAGCGGATTGACAGGGACCTATGGCTACACCTTC CAISGLTGTYGYTF TRBJ1-2 TRBV10-3 - TRBD1